Listed below are T cell receptor beta chains from one sample, sequenced in a study of shared clonotypes between healthy human individuals. Here immunoSEQ multiplex PCR was the method, and the copy in TCRdb shows in-frame clones only, minus some. The repertoire holds approximately 1,500,000 clones, with approximately 98% as singletons. Sequencing used naive CD4+ T cells sorted from blood. These receptor sequences come from a man in his thirties or forties in good health. Each CDR3 is given without its conserved first and last residue. Each record gives: J gene, V gene, CDR3 protein.

>TRBJ2-1|TRBV4-1
ASSPAPGLAGYEQF
>TRBJ1-3|TRBV19
ASSRTFPSGNTIY
>TRBJ2-1|TRBV4-3
ASSRRVSNEQF
>TRBJ2-3|TRBV28
ASSLNPRLAGTDTQY
>TRBJ1-5|TRBV18
ASSSLGVGQPQH
>TRBJ1-2|TRBV6-1
ASSDAGGPYYGYT
>TRBJ2-7|TRBV15
ATSRDPQGPRNEQY
>TRBJ2-3|TRBV19
ASSIRAGGRADTQY
>TRBJ2-7|TRBV4-1
ASSQAFRWAGPDYEQY
>TRBJ1-3|TRBV15
ATSRDPVPGGYHRNTIY
>TRBJ2-1|TRBV7-9
ASSPATKSNEQF
>TRBJ2-1|TRBV18
ASSPRRSGGADEQF
>TRBJ2-7|TRBV5-4
ASSLVASSEGREQY
>TRBJ2-1|TRBV27
ASSLRGLAGEWEQF
>TRBJ2-3|TRBV5-1
ASSFTTDTQY
>TRBJ2-5|TRBV18
ASSPVTRGETQY
>TRBJ2-5|TRBV4-3
ASSQALTPTGEETQY
>TRBJ2-3|TRBV9
AEPGPGEIDTQY
>TRBJ1-4|TRBV14
ASSKYIATNEKLF
>TRBJ2-5|TRBV11-2
ASSPGTGPETQY
>TRBJ2-3|TRBV5-4
ASSLAGQGYEGTQY
>TRBJ2-7|TRBV5-1
ASSLAGRYEQY
>TRBJ2-2|TRBV9
ASSVAEARFAGELF
>TRBJ1-1|TRBV7-9
ASSPYGPVLGLNTEAF
>TRBJ2-6|TRBV5-1
ASSRFFSGANVLT
>TRBJ1-3|TRBV6-1
ASSEGPSATIY
>TRBJ2-5|TRBV5-1
ASSLAMGGQETQY
>TRBJ1-2|TRBV19
ASSGLLTGRRGYT
>TRBJ1-5|TRBV19
ASSIEISNQPQH
>TRBJ1-2|TRBV11-2
ASSLDPQGASGYT
>TRBJ2-3|TRBV4-3
ASSQGTGWGASTDTQY
>TRBJ1-3|TRBV25-1
ASSAPLSGNTIY
>TRBJ2-6|TRBV5-1
ASSHTGVSGANVLT
>TRBJ2-1|TRBV25-1
ASEKDHEQF
>TRBJ1-4|TRBV11-2
ASSLDSAGWGYEKLF
>TRBJ2-5|TRBV5-1
ASSLDQGAETQY
>TRBJ2-3|TRBV9
ASSVLAASDTQY
>TRBJ2-7|TRBV29-1
SVRRGRDTYEQY
>TRBJ2-1|TRBV18
ASSPRGQTRNEQF
>TRBJ2-7|TRBV10-1
ASSEGTGIHEQY
>TRBJ2-7|TRBV9
ASSVETGAVSEQY
>TRBJ1-2|TRBV7-8
ASTLMDRPFYGYT
>TRBJ1-4|TRBV4-1
ASRILDRAGEKLF
>TRBJ2-2|TRBV10-3
AISVGQGADTGELF
>TRBJ2-2|TRBV19
ASSTNTNTGELF
>TRBJ2-3|TRBV18
ASSPSGLSTDTQY
>TRBJ1-2|TRBV7-9
ASSLTLTGYGYT
>TRBJ1-2|TRBV27
ASSSLTREGYGYT
>TRBJ1-5|TRBV28
ASSLLDSNQPQH
>TRBJ2-3|TRBV29-1
SGDRGGTDTQY
>TRBJ2-3|TRBV9
ASSVGGLAADTQY
>TRBJ2-2|TRBV2
ASRSRRGTGELF
>TRBJ1-2|TRBV27
ASSRRVGYGYT